This T cell receptor (beta chain) derives from a study of immune heterogeneity within non-small cell lung tumors. The study, taken as a whole, reports: T-cell receptor beta clonotypes at high frequency differed largely between individual patients.

Remarks on this clonotype: The antigen is undetermined.

The V gene's germline CDR1 is DFQATT and CDR2 SNEGSKA (reference sequence). The CDR3 is 12 amino acids. V lost 5 bases, J lost 10 bases, and 18 bases lay in between. The starting template was genomic DNA from bulk tumor, roughly 650 ng per sample. Every primary tumor yielded several biopsies, spaced far apart, that were taken during surgery. Surgery that was curative in intent was performed on patients with untreated, newly diagnosed non-small cell lung cancer. Multiplex PCR employing 32 V and 13 J primers generated amplicons of the TCR beta CDR3. TCRdb re-analysed the multiplex PCR reads in MiXCR, keeping a single row per CDR3 protein. Of some 30,000 distinct CDR3 sequences detected, around 28% appear once; the ten largest clones hold roughly 4%.

The sequence came from a man aged 40-49 years with non-small cell lung cancer. The V gene is TRBV20-1, the J gene TRBJ2-7; D is uncertain. Source material: lung tumor tissue. The DNA for the CDR3 is TGCAGTGCTTTGACCAGTGCCTCCGATCAGTACTTC. Amino acid sequence: CSALTSASDQYF.